The T cell receptor beta chain under discussion was sequenced for a study of blood T cells in healthy people across ages. This CDR3 has 16 amino acids. The J segment lost 4 bases and the V segment lost 7 bases, leaving 11 bases of the junction unmatched. CDR1 is MNHNS, CDR2 SASEGT, per germline. Next came a second PCR, run for roughly 6 to 11 cycles, which used a sample-barcoded 5' primer along with a J-beta primer mix. MiXCR, run by TCRdb on the 5' RACE reads, gives a single entry per CDR3 protein. The sample carries 550,000 to 650,000 distinct CDR3 sequences, about 26% recorded once. This sample also appeared in a second study, on T cells of mothers and their children.

The source material was blood. This TCR was sampled from a boy aged 2-9 years in good health. This rearrangement joins TRBV6-1 to TRBJ2-3; 10 nucleotides align to TRBD2. CDR3 sequence: CASTMGASGGADTQYF. CDR3 sequence (DNA): TGTGCCAGCACCATGGGGGCTAGCGGGGGTGCAGATACGCAGTATTTT.